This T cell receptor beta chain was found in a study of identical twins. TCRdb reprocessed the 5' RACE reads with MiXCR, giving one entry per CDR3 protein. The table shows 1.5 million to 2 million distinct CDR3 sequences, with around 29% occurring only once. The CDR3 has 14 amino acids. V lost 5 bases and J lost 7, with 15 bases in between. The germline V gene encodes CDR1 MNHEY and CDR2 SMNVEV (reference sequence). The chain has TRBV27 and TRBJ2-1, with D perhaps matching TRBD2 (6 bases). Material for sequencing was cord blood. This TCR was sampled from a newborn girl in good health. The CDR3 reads CASSLEHGGNEQFF. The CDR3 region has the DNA TGTGCCAGCAGTCTCGAACATGGGGGGAATGAGCAGTTCTTC.